This TCR beta chain was sequenced in a study of blood T cells in healthy people across ages. As to this clonotype: Its antigen remains unknown.

Study-level results: Measured against age, TCR beta diversity per million T cells decreased in a roughly linear manner.

PCR was performed a second time for about 6 to 12 cycles using a sample-barcoded 5' primer and a J-beta primer mix. A template-switch adaptor with 12 random nucleotides tagged each cDNA molecule. No fewer than 3 million CDR3-containing paired-end reads came from each sample. TCRdb analysed the 5' RACE reads with MiXCR anew, one entry per CDR3 protein. The sample contains 980,000 or so distinct CDR3 sequences, roughly 48% of which appear only once. V lost 2 bases and J 8 bases, leaving 13 bases between the germline ends. The CDR3 covers 14 residues. CDR1 and CDR2 from the germline V gene are MGHRA and YSYEKL. At least 5 micrograms of total RNA were extracted per sample.

Sequences were obtained from blood. The receptor comes from a man aged 25 to 45 in good health. The chain recombines TRBV4-1 with TRBJ2-1; either TRBD1 or TRBD2 may fit D (6 bases each). DNA of the CDR3: TGCGCCAGCAGCCAAAGTGACGGGGGCTATGAGCAGTTCTTC. This translates into CASSQSDGGYEQFF.